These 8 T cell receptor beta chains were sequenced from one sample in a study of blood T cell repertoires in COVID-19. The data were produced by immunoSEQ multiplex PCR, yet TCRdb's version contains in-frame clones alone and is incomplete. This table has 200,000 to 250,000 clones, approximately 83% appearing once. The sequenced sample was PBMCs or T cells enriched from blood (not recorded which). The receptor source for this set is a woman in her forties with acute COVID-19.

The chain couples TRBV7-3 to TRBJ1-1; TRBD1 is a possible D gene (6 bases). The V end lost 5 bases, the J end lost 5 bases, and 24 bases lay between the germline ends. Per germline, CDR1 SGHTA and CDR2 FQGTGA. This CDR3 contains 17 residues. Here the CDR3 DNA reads TGTGCCAGCAGCCCCCAGGCGGCAGGTCCCCAGGGGACTGAAGCTTTCTTT. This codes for CASSPQAAGPQGTEAFF.

CDR3: CASSFSGNTIYF. The CDR3, as DNA: TGTGCCAGCAGCTTTAGTGGAAACACCATATATTTT. J is TRBJ1-3 and V is TRBV7-8; D not resolved. The CDR3 sequence is 12 residues long. CDR1 and CDR2 from the germline V gene are SGHVS and FQNEAQ. Trimming took 3 bases from V and 3 from J, leaving 3 bases between them.

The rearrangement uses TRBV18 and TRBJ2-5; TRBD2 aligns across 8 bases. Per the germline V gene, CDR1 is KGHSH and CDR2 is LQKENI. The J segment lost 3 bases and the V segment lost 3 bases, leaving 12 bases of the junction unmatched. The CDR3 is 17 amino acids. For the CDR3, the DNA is TGTGCCAGCTCACCGGGGCCAGCGGGAGAAAGGGAAGAGACCCAGTACTTC. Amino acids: CASSPGPAGEREETQYF. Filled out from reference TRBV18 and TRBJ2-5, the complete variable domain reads NAGVMQNPRHLVRRRGQEARLRCSPMKGHSHVYWYRQLPEEGLKFMVYLQKENIIDESGMPKERFSAEFPKEGPSILRIQQVVRGDSAAYFCASSPGPAGEREETQYFGPGTRLLVL.

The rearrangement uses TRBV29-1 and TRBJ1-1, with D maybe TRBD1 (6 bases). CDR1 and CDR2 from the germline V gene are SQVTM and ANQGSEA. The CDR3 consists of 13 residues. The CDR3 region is CSSTGSRFTEAFF. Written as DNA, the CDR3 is TGCAGTTCCACAGGGTCCCGATTCACTGAAGCTTTCTTT.

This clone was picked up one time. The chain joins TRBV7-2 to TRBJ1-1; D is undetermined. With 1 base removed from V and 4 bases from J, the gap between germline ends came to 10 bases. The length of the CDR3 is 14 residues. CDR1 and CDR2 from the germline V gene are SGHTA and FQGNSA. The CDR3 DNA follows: TGTGCCAGCAGCTTAGAATATTCGGGCACTGAAGCTTTCTTT. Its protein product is CASSLEYSGTEAFF.

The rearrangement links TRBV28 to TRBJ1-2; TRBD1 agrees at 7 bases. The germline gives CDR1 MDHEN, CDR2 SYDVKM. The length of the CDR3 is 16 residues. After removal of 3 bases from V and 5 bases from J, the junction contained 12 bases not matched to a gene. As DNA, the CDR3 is TGTGCCAGCAGTTTTCCGGCGACAGGGTTCAAGTATGGCTACACCTTC. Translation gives CASSFPATGFKYGYTF.

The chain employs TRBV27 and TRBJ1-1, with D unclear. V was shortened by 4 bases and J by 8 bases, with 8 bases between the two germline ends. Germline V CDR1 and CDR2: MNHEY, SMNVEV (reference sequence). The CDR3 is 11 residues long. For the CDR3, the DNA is TGTGCCAGCAGTTCCCCCCTGGAAGCTTTCTTT. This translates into CASSSPLEAFF.

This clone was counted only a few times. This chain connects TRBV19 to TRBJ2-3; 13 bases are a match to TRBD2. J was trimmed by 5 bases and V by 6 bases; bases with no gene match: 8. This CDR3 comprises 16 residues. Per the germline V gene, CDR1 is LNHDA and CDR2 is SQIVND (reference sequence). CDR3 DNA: TGTGCCAGTAGCCTCACTAGCGGGAGGGGAGTAGATACGCAGTATTTT. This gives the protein CASSLTSGRGVDTQYF.